This T cell receptor beta chain was observed in a study of blood T cells in healthy people across ages. The sample holds a few counts of this clonotype. Together with a sample-barcoded 5' primer, a J-beta primer mix was included in a second PCR lasting roughly 6 to 12 cycles. A single record per CDR3 protein comes from TCRdb applying MiXCR to the 5' RACE reads. The sample carries 350,000 to 450,000 distinct CDR3 sequences, 52% recorded once. The source is a man in his 60s in good health. Source material: blood.

Here the CDR3 reads CASSLREGGAYEQYF. CDR3 DNA sequence: TGTGCCAGCAGTTTACGGGAGGGGGGGGCCTACGAGCAGTACTTC. V usage is TRBV27 and J usage is TRBJ2-7; 8 bases map to TRBD2. CDR1 and CDR2 from the germline V gene are MNHEY and SMNVEV (reference sequence). Unmatched junction bases numbered 5, after V lost 2 bases and J lost 2 bases. This CDR3 has 15 amino acids.